This entry lists 16 T cell receptor beta chains sequenced from one sample in a study of T cells in Graves' hyperthyroidism and ophthalmopathy. Researchers took RNA transcripts and amplified the TCR beta CDR3 regions from them. The HTBI primer set served for first-round RT-PCR of the TCR CDR3. TCRdb called the multiplex PCR reads again in MiXCR, with one record for every CDR3 protein. The sample lists approximately 640,000 distinct CDR3 sequences, 15% to 20% occurring once. Sequencing input: blood. These receptor sequences come from a woman under 40 with Graves' hyperthyroidism.

This clonotype was detected a few times. This chain joins TRBV5-6 and TRBJ2-5; D perhaps matches TRBD1 (6 bases). This CDR3 has 18 amino acids. Germline V gene lookup returns CDR1 SGHDT and CDR2 YYEEEE. The V end was cut by 4 bases, the J end by 2 bases, with 24 bases between. Written as DNA, the CDR3 is TGTGCCAGCAGCCGTACAGGGAAAACTTGGCAGCCGCAAGAGACCCAGTACTTC. This sequence encodes CASSRTGKTWQPQETQYF.

This clonotype was seen more than once but under ten times. The J gene is TRBJ1-6, the V gene TRBV20-1; D unclear. V was trimmed by 0 bases and J by 7 bases, leaving 16 bases between them. The CDR3 is made up of 16 amino acids. Germline-derived CDR1 and CDR2 are DFQATT and SNEGSKA (reference sequence). CDR3 loop: CSARDPTSSLNSPLHF. The CDR3 coding sequence is TGCAGTGCTAGAGATCCCACAAGTTCCCTGAATTCACCCCTCCACTTT.

The CDR3 loop reads CASSQEKGTWDTGELFF. In nucleotides, the CDR3 is TGCGCCAGCAGCCAAGAGAAAGGGACTTGGGACACCGGGGAGCTGTTTTTT. The rearrangement joins TRBV4-1 to TRBJ2-2, with D perhaps matching TRBD2 (6 bases). The length of the CDR3 is 17 residues. V was trimmed by 0 bases and J by 3 bases, leaving 14 bases between them. Germline loops: CDR1 MGHRA, CDR2 YSYEKL.

This clonotype turned up a few times. The J gene is TRBJ1-4, the V gene TRBV10-3; 7 positions agree with TRBD1. CDR1 ENHRY and CDR2 SYGVKD come from the germline V gene. There are 13 residues in the CDR3. The trim removed 7 bases at V and 5 bases at J, leaving 4 bases unmatched. CDR3 in amino acids: CAITGQLNEKLFF. The DNA of the CDR3 is TGTGCCATCACGGGACAGCTAAATGAAAAACTGTTTTTT.

The chain employs TRBV28 and TRBJ1-1; D gene uncertain. Germline values: CDR1 MDHEN, CDR2 SYDVKM. The CDR3 runs 14 residues. V was pared by 3 bases and J by 3 bases, with 11 bases between. The CDR3 loop reads CASSFPQSDTEAFF. CDR3 DNA: TGTGCCAGCAGTTTCCCGCAGAGTGACACTGAAGCTTTCTTT.

This clonotype was observed a handful of times. This sequence joins TRBV3-1 and TRBJ2-1; no clear D. This CDR3 is built from 11 residues. V dropped 0 bases and J dropped 11 bases, with 5 bases sitting between them. Germline V gene lookup returns CDR1 LGHDT and CDR2 YNNKEL (reference sequence). CDR3 amino acids: CASSQESKQFF. CDR3 in DNA: TGTGCCAGCAGCCAAGAGTCCAAGCAGTTCTTC.

The V and J genes are TRBV19 and TRBJ2-7; 8 bases are a match to TRBD2. With V trimmed by 4 bases and J by 9 bases, 8 bases remained unmatched. CDR3 length equals 13 residues. The germline gives CDR1 LNHDA, CDR2 SQIVND (reference sequence). The CDR3 is CASSTGTRIVQYF. The CDR3 DNA reads TGTGCCAGTAGTACCGGGACTAGAATTGTGCAGTACTTC.

This clonotype occurred once. The junction and the germline gene differ at one end; a read error may be behind it. V gene TRBV7-3 combines with J gene TRBJ2-1; 10 bases are a match to TRBD1. The CDR3 covers 13 residues. Germline CDR1 is SGHTA and CDR2 is FQGTGA. The CDR3 protein is CAGSGQGGNEQFF. CDR3 nucleotides: TGTGCCGGCAGCGGACAGGGGGGCAATGAGCAGTTCTTC.

This clonotype was counted only a few times. V is TRBV7-8 and J is TRBJ1-6, with 9 nucleotides matching TRBD1. The germline gives CDR1 SGHVS, CDR2 FQNEAQ. Trimming took 5 bases from V and 2 from J; bases not matched to a gene: 4. The length of the CDR3 is 16 residues. CDR3 DNA sequence: TGTGCCAGCAGCGCTGGGACAGGGACCTATAATTCACCCCTCCACTTT. It is translated as CASSAGTGTYNSPLHF.

J is TRBJ2-2 and V is TRBV27, with TRBD1 as a possible D gene (5 bases). There are 14 residues in the CDR3. Trimming stripped 3 bases from V and 5 bases from J, with 10 bases between. Per germline, CDR1 MNHEY and CDR2 SMNVEV (reference sequence). Here the CDR3 reads CASSFDRGTGELFF. The CDR3 DNA sequence: TGTGCCAGCAGTTTTGACAGAGGAACCGGGGAGCTGTTTTTT.

This clonotype was seen repeatedly, ten times or more. The chain has TRBV3-1 and TRBJ2-1, with 10 bases fitting TRBD2. V lost 4 bases to trimming and J lost 1 base; unmatched junction nucleotides: 7. The CDR3 runs to 17 residues. Germline CDR1 and CDR2: LGHDT and YNNKEL (reference sequence). The CDR3 region is CASSPGLADLSYNEQFF. In nucleotides, the CDR3 is TGTGCCAGCAGCCCCGGACTAGCGGACCTTTCCTACAATGAGCAGTTCTTC.

J is TRBJ2-3 and V is TRBV28; D is possibly TRBD1 or TRBD2 (6 bases each). This CDR3 has 15 residues. Germline V gene sequence: CDR1 MDHEN, CDR2 SYDVKM. Trimming pared 5 bases from V and 5 bases from J, leaving 17 bases between. CDR3 protein: CASSLPGAREDTQYF. The CDR3 region has the DNA TGTGCCAGCAGTCTCCCGGGGGCGCGGGAAGATACGCAGTATTTT. Together with reference TRBV28 and TRBJ2-3, the CDR3 gives the full variable domain: DVKVTQSSRYLVKRTGEKVFLECVQDMDHENMFWYRQDPGLGLRLIYFSYDVKMKEKGDIPEGYSVSREKKERFSLILESASTNQTSMYLCASSLPGAREDTQYFGPGTRLTVL.

This clonotype has at least ten counts. DNA of the CDR3: TGTGCCAGCATCTGGGTGAGGAACACTGAAGCTTTCTTT. It translates to CASIWVRNTEAFF. The chain carries TRBV12-3 or TRBV12-4 and TRBJ1-1; D is uncertain. The CDR3 extends over 13 amino acids. V lost 7 bases, J lost 1 base, and 10 bases lay in between.

J is TRBJ2-7 and V is TRBV6-4; 12 bases align to TRBD1. This CDR3 spans 16 amino acids. Germline V gives CDR1 MRHNA, CDR2 SNTAGT. The ends lost 8 bases at V and 4 bases at J; junction bases unmatched: 12. In DNA, the CDR3 is TGTGCCAGCCGCGAACCGGGACAGGGGGCAAGGTACGAGCAGTACTTC. Its translation: CASREPGQGARYEQYF.

V is TRBV5-1 and J is TRBJ2-5; TRBD2 might be the D (6 bases). Germline CDR1 and CDR2: SGHRS and YFSETQ. V was cut by 3 bases and J by 3 bases, with 12 bases left in between. CDR3 length: 14 residues. The CDR3 coding sequence is TGCGCCAGCAGCTCCGGGACTGAAAAAGAGACCCAGTACTTC. Translating gives CASSSGTEKETQYF. Together with reference TRBV5-1 and TRBJ2-5, the CDR3 gives the full variable domain: KAGVTQTPRYLIKTRGQQVTLSCSPISGHRSVSWYQQTPGQGLQFLFEYFSETQRNKGNFPGRFSGRQFSNSRSEMNVSTLELGDSALYLCASSSGTEKETQYFGPGTRLLVL.

Remarks on this clonotype: Possible read error: a much larger clone is one base away. The V gene is TRBV12-3 or TRBV12-4, the J gene TRBJ2-1, with 10 bases that match TRBD1. This CDR3 spans 14 amino acids. CDR3 sequence (DNA): TGTGCCTGCAGTGGGACAGGGGCCCTAGGTGAGCAGTTCTTC. It yields the protein CACSGTGALGEQFF.